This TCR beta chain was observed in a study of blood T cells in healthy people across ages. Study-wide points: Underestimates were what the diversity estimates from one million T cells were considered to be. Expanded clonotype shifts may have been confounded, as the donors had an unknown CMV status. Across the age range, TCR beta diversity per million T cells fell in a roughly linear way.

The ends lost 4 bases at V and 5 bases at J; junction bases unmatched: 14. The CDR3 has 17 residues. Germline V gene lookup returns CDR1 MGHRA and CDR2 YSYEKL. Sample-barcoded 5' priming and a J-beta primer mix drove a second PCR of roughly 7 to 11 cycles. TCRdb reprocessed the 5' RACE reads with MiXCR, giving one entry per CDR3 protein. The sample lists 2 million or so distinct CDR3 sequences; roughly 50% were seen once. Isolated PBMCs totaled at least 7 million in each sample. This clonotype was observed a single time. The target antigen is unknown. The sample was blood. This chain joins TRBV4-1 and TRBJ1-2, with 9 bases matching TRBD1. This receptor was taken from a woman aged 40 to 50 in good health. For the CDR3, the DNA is TGCGCCAGCAGCCTAATGTTCGGGACAGGGAATTCGTATGGCTACACCTTC. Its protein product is CASSLMFGTGNSYGYTF.